These 3 T cell receptor beta chains share one sample of origin, sequenced in a study of T cells in tuberculosis. Libraries were prepared by immunoSEQ multiplex PCR; TCRdb keeps only in-frame clonotypes and omits some of them. The profile shows 30,000 to 35,000 clones, more than 85% of them singletons. The sequencing input was PBMCs. All receptors come from a donor between 10 and 35 years old with latent tuberculosis or without tuberculosis infection.

The chain joins TRBV19 to TRBJ1-4, with a tentative D call TRBD1 (6 bases). Germline V gene lookup returns CDR1 LNHDA and CDR2 SQIVND (reference sequence). V was trimmed by 7 bases and J by 4 bases, leaving 16 bases between them. The CDR3 is 15 amino acids. CDR3 sequence (DNA): TGTGCCAGTACTCAAACAGGGATTGGTAATGAAAAACTGTTTTTT. The encoded protein is CASTQTGIGNEKLFF.

The chain has TRBV6-5 and TRBJ1-1; D is ambiguous. This CDR3 is built from 16 residues. CDR1 MNHEY and CDR2 SVGAGI come from the germline V gene. Between the trimmed V and J ends, which lost 0 bases and 1 base, there was a span of 12 bases. CDR3 sequence reads: CASSYSTAFENTEAFF. For the CDR3, the DNA is TGTGCCAGCAGTTACTCAACAGCCTTCGAGAACACTGAAGCTTTCTTT.

The chain joins TRBV30 to TRBJ2-2, with D tentatively TRBD2 (5 bases). This CDR3 contains 12 residues. CDR1 and CDR2 (germline): GTSNPN, SVGIG (reference sequence). V dropped 3 bases and J dropped 6 bases, with 8 bases sitting between them. CDR3 sequence (DNA): TGTGCCTGGAGGGACTGGTCCGGGGAGCTGTTTTTT. The encoded protein is CAWRDWSGELFF.